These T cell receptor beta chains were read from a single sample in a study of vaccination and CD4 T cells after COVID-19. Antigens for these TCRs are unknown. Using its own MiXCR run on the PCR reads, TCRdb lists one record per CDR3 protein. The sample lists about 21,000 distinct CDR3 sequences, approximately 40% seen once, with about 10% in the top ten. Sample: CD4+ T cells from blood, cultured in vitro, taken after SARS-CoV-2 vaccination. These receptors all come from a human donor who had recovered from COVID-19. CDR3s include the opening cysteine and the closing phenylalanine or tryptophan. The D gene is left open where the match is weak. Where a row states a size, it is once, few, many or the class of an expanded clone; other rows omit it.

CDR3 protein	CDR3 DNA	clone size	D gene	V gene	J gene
CASLAVPHTYTGELFF	TGTGCCAGCCTGGCGGTACCCCACACCTACACCGGGGAGCTGTTTTTT	.	.	TRBV6-1	TRBJ2-2
CASSLDRGTPPQETQYF	TGTGCCAGCAGCTTGGACAGGGGGACCCCCCCTCAAGAGACCCAGTACTTC	.	TRBD1	TRBV5-8	TRBJ2-5
CASSLTSGHQETQYF	TGTGCCAGCAGCTTAACTAGCGGGCACCAAGAGACCCAGTACTTC	few	TRBD2	TRBV7-9	TRBJ2-5
CASSPNRVVPYEQYF	TGTGCCAGCAGCCCGAACAGGGTAGTTCCCTACGAGCAGTACTTC	.	.	TRBV7-8	TRBJ2-7
CASSYTPGQGIGETQYF	TGTGCCAGCAGTTACACGCCGGGACAGGGGATCGGAGAGACCCAGTACTTC	few	TRBD1	TRBV6-2/TRBV6-3	TRBJ2-5
CSVGDFYGYTF	TGCAGCGTTGGTGACTTCTATGGCTACACCTTC	few	.	TRBV29-1	TRBJ1-2
CASSPLGLGPYEQYF	TGTGCCAGCAGCCCACTAGGGCTTGGGCCCTACGAGCAGTACTTC	.	.	TRBV5-5	TRBJ2-7
CASSLDLTGGNTEAFF	TGTGCCAGCAGCTTAGACTTGACAGGGGGAAACACTGAAGCTTTCTTT	.	TRBD1	TRBV11-3	TRBJ1-1
CASSNGYSNQPQHF	TGTGCCAGCAGCAACGGGTATAGCAATCAGCCCCAGCATTTT	.	.	TRBV12-3/TRBV12-4	TRBJ1-5
CASSEFRGYEQYF	TGTGCCAGCAGTGAGTTCAGGGGCTACGAGCAGTACTTC	.	.	TRBV2	TRBJ2-7
CASSPMHSTHTQYF	TGTGCCAGCAGCCCGATGCACTCCACGCATACGCAGTATTTT	.	.	TRBV7-3	TRBJ2-3
CASTEGSTNTEAFF	TGTGCCAGTACGGAGGGGTCGACGAACACTGAAGCTTTCTTT	.	.	TRBV19	TRBJ1-1
CASSYGAGLTYNEQFF	TGTGCCAGCAGTTACGGCGCAGGGTTGACCTACAATGAGCAGTTCTTC	.	.	TRBV6-2/TRBV6-3	TRBJ2-1
CASSLRLAGGETQYF	TGTGCCAGCAGTCTTCGGCTAGCGGGAGGGGAGACCCAGTACTTC	few	TRBD2	TRBV6-1	TRBJ2-5
CGNRVGGNTIYF	TGTGGAAACAGGGTTGGTGGAAACACCATATATTTT	.	.	TRBV6-1	TRBJ1-3
CASSESRTYGYTF	TGCGCCAGCAGTGAGTCTCGGACCTATGGCTACACCTTC	few	.	TRBV10-1	TRBJ1-2
CSASHPGVPGELFF	TGCAGTGCTAGTCATCCCGGAGTCCCCGGGGAGCTGTTTTTT	.	.	TRBV20-1	TRBJ2-2
CASRTSGTDTQYF	TGTGCCAGTAGGACTAGCGGAACAGATACGCAGTATTTT	few	TRBD2	TRBV27	TRBJ2-3
CASSQDGSITGEQYF	TGTGCCAGCAGCCAAGATGGGTCAATCACGGGCGAGCAGTACTTC	.	.	TRBV14	TRBJ2-7
CASSLSGQRTYNEQFF	TGTGCCAGCAGCCTCTCGGGACAACGAACCTACAATGAGCAGTTCTTC	few	.	TRBV7-6	TRBJ2-1
CSARREVSYEQYF	TGCAGTGCGAGGCGGGAGGTCTCCTACGAGCAGTACTTC	few	TRBD2	TRBV20-1	TRBJ2-7
CASSLDNDVPSYEQYF	TGTGCCAGCAGCTTAGATAATGACGTGCCCTCCTACGAGCAGTACTTC	.	.	TRBV11-2	TRBJ2-7
CASSHTRGSQPQHF	TGTGCCAGTAGTCACACCAGAGGCAGCCAGCCCCAGCATTTT	few	.	TRBV19	TRBJ1-5